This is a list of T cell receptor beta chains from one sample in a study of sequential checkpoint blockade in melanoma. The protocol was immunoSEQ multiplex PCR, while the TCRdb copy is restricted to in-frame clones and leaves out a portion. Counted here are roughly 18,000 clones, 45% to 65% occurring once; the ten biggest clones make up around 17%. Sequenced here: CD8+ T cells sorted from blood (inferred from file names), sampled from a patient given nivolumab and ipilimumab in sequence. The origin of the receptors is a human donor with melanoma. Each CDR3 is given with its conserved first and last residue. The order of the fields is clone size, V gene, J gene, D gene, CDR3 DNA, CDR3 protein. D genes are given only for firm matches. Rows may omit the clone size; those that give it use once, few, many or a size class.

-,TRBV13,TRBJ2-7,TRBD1,TGTGCCAGCAGCTCGACAGGGGGCGAGCAGTACTTC,CASSSTGGEQYF
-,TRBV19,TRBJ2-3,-,TGTGCCAGTAGTACCACGGACAGCTATAGCACAGATACGCAGTATTTT,CASSTTDSYSTDTQYF
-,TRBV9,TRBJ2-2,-,TGTGCCAGCAGCGTAGAGCACAAGGAGGCCGGGGAGCTGTTTTTT,CASSVEHKEAGELFF
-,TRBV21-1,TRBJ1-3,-,TGTGCCAGCAGCAGTACTGGCCGGGATGCTGGAAACACCATATATTTT,CASSSTGRDAGNTIYF
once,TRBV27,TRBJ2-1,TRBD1,TGTGCCAGCAGTCCTGGACAGGGGGCCTACAATGAGCAGTTCTTC,CASSPGQGAYNEQFF
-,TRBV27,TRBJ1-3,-,TGTGCCAGTTGGGGGGGGGACTCTGGAAACACCATATATTTT,CASWGGDSGNTIYF
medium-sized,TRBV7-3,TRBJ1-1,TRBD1,TGTGCCAGCAGCTTAACGGGTCGAGGGGGCGACGACACTGAAGCTTTCTTT,CASSLTGRGGDDTEAFF
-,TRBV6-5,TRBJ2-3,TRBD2,TGTGCCAGCAGTTACAGCGGGGGGGGAATAAGGGATACGCAGTATTTT,CASSYSGGGIRDTQYF
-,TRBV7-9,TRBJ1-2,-,TGTGCCAGCAGCTTTAACAGTGACGATGGCTACACCTTC,CASSFNSDDGYTF
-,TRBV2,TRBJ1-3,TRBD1,TGTGCCAGCAGTAGAACCGGGACAGGGAGTGGAAACACCATATATTTT,CASSRTGTGSGNTIYF
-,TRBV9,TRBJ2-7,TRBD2,TGTGCCAGCAGCCCGAGCGGGGGGCCCGCCTACGAGCAGTACTTC,CASSPSGGPAYEQYF
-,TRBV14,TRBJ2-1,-,TGTGCCAGCAGCCAAGGAATGTTTCTAGGGGGCAATGAGCAGTTCTTC,CASSQGMFLGGNEQFF
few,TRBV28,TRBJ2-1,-,TGTGCCAGCAGCCCCGCAGGCTCCTACAATGAGCAGTTCTTC,CASSPAGSYNEQFF
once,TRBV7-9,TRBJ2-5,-,TGTGCCAGCAGCTCATTGCACGACCAGGAAAGAGAGACCCAGTACTTC,CASSSLHDQERETQYF
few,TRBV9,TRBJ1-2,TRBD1,TGTGCCAGCAGACAGGGGATCGTCGATGGCTACACCTTC,CASRQGIVDGYTF
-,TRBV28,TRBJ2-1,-,TGTGCCAGCAGTTTAAGGGGGTTCGATGAGCAGTTCTTC,CASSLRGFDEQFF
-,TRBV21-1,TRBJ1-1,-,TGTGCCAGCAGCAAAGCTTGGAGTATTAGGAACACTGAAGCTTTCTTT,CASSKAWSIRNTEAFF
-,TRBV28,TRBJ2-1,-,TGTGCCAGCAGTTGGGACTTCTTAAGCACCTACAATGAGCAGTTCTTC,CASSWDFLSTYNEQFF